This T cell receptor (beta chain) originates from a study of cytotoxic CD8 clonotypes in ibrutinib-treated CLL. On the study more broadly: Partial response was seen in approximately 24 patients and complete response in 2; after median around 72 months, around 14 stayed remitted, about 12 progressed. Whole-study findings and limits: Samples from sustained-remission and progressing patients were taken at different times.

Repertoires were generated with immunoSEQ multiplex PCR, while TCRdb's copy carries only in-frame clones and drops some. The sample holds some 200,000 clones, 70% to 75% seen once. This clone occurred a few times. Its antigen is unknown. Trimming left V 2 bases short and J 6 bases short, with 8 bases between. CDR1 is GTSNPN, CDR2 SVGIG, per germline (reference sequence). This CDR3 is 12 amino acids long. Sequencing used PBMCs, obtained after 12 months of ibrutinib treatment. The receptor's source is a human donor with chronic lymphocytic leukemia. The chain links TRBV30 to TRBJ1-5; no firm D call. CDR3 DNA: TGTGCCTGGAGTAAGAGGTTTCAGCCCCAGCATTTT. This translates into CAWSKRFQPQHF.